The TCR beta chain described here comes from a study of prognosis after radiotherapy for stage I lung cancer. Study background: Tumors proved to be squamous cell carcinoma in 6 or 7 patients and represented adenocarcinoma in under 15.

The study amplified the TCR beta CDR3 region from genomic DNA. This amplification was carried out by two rounds of multiplex PCR. Primers specific to each TRBV and TRBJ gene drove first-round PCR. Second-round PCR employed universal primers. TCRdb recomputed calls from the multiplex PCR reads with MiXCR, one row per CDR3 protein. This table holds 50,000 to 75,000 distinct CDR3 sequences, about 30% found once. General observations from the study: Differences in TRBV and TRBJ gene usage were reportedly observed between patients with and without metastases.

The CDR3 spans 17 residues. V gave up 3 bases and J gave up 0 bases; unmatched junction bases: 9. From germline, CDR1 is SGHRS and CDR2 YFSETQ. This clonotype has a count of ten or more. The antigen is not known. Sequencing was performed on PBMCs, taken before or after stereotactic body radiation therapy (not recorded which). The TCR comes from a donor of 50 years or more with non-small cell lung cancer. This chain links TRBV5-1 with TRBJ1-1; 9 nucleotides match TRBD1. This CDR3 reads CASSWGTGSGLNTEAFF. CDR3 bases: TGCGCCAGCAGCTGGGGGACAGGGTCAGGATTGAACACTGAAGCTTTCTTT.